Detailed here is one TCR beta chain. The data were obtained in a study of blood T cell repertoires in COVID-19. At the level of the study: COVID-19 samples collected from the United States, Italy and Spain covered acute and convalescent phases.

This CDR3 has 13 amino acids. Trimming removed 5 bases from V and 4 bases from J, with 9 bases in between. Germline CDR1 is LNHDA and CDR2 is SQIVND (reference sequence). Assay: immunoSEQ multiplex PCR; the TCRdb copy retains only in-frame clones and omits some. In the table there are roughly 150,000 clones, around 80% of which are singletons. Sequencing was done on a sample of PBMCs or T cells enriched from blood (not recorded which). J is TRBJ2-1 and V is TRBV19, with a weak D call TRBD2 (5 bases). The TCR originated in a man between 65 and 85 years old who had been exposed to COVID-19. The CDR3 is CASSADFYNEQFF. As DNA, the CDR3 is TGTGCCAGTAGTGCGGACTTTTACAATGAGCAGTTCTTC.